The clone carrying this T cell receptor (beta chain) was picked up many times. The sample belongs to a study of Graves' ophthalmopathy and Graves' hyperthyroidism. Germline V gene lookup returns CDR1 MDHEN and CDR2 SYDVKM. The CDR3 consists of 15 residues. V shed 3 bases and J 0 bases; nucleotides not matched to a gene: 1. As the template, RNA transcripts were used to amplify TCR beta CDR3 regions. RT-PCR with HTBI primers came first, then second-round multiplex PCR. TCRdb reanalysed the multiplex PCR reads using MiXCR and keeps one entry per CDR3 protein. This sample has 300,000 to 400,000 distinct CDR3 sequences, with about a sixth found just once.

Specimen: peripheral blood. The chain uses TRBV28 and TRBJ2-4; 8 nucleotides align to TRBD2. The TCR was taken from an adult woman with stable Graves' hyperthyroidism. CDR3 loop: CASSFAGGAKNIQYF. The CDR3, as DNA: TGTGCCAGCAGTTTCGCGGGGGGAGCCAAAAACATTCAGTACTTC.